This entry describes one T cell receptor beta chain. Its target is not known. Methods used by the authors: Published virus-specific TCRB sequences found rare matches among patient CD8+ clones larger than 1%. Repertoires were generated with immunoSEQ multiplex PCR, while TCRdb's copy carries only in-frame clones and drops some. V, J and clone size are taken as reported in that table, and D and trimming were inferred from the DNA itself. Counted here are 2,500 or so clones, roughly 80% occurring once; the ten biggest clones make up 44%. The source of the sample is a study of somatic mutations in cytotoxic T cells in rheumatoid arthritis. Study as a whole: Patients had 30 ml EDTA blood drawn right after diagnosis, before any treatment. Flow cytometry sorted some V beta antibody-stained T-cell populations to nearly 100% purity, V beta1+ cells among them being sequenced for TCRB.

V was shortened by 0 bases and J by 1 base, with 7 bases between the two germline ends. Germline V CDR1 and CDR2: SGDLS, YYNGEE. The CDR3 runs to 14 residues. Whole-study results and caveats: What antigens the expanded CD8+ clones targeted remained unknown.

This chain joins TRBV9 and TRBJ2-5; D remains ambiguous. Sequencing used CD8+ T cells sorted from blood. The source of this sequence is a man aged 65 to 85 with rheumatoid arthritis. The CDR3 nucleotides read TGTGCCAGCAGCGTAGGGCCCTTCCAAGAGACCCAGTACTTC. Translating gives CASSVGPFQETQYF.